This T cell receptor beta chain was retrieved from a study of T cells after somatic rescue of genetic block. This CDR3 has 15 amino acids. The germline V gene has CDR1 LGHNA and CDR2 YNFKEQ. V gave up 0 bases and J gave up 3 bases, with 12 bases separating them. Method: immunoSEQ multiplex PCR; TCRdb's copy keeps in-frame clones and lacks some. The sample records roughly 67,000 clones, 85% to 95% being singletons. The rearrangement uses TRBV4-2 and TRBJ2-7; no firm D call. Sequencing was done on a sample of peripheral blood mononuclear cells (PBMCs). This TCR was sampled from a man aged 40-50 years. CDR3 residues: CASSQDSARIYEQYF. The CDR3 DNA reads TGTGCCAGCAGCCAAGATTCCGCCAGAATCTACGAGCAGTACTTC.